These T cell receptor beta chains were read from a single sample in a study of shared clonotypes between healthy human individuals. Clones were read by immunoSEQ multiplex PCR, and TCRdb kept only the in-frame ones, dropping some. The sample yields about 1.4 million clones, 96% seen once. The sample consisted of naive CD4+ T cells sorted from blood. Receptor source: a man under 40 in good health. CDR3s leave out the opening cysteine and the closing phenylalanine or tryptophan. Rows may omit the clone size; those that give it use once, few, many or a size class.

abundance: once
j_gene: TRBJ2-7
v_gene: TRBV7-2
CDR3aa: ASSPPHPRSEGEQY

abundance: NA
j_gene: TRBJ1-1
v_gene: TRBV18
CDR3aa: ASSPIVTLESLNTEAF

abundance: NA
j_gene: TRBJ1-2
v_gene: TRBV19
CDR3aa: ASSMFGGGSSYGYT

abundance: NA
j_gene: TRBJ1-4
v_gene: TRBV28
CDR3aa: ASSLGQSEKLF

abundance: NA
j_gene: TRBJ2-1
v_gene: TRBV5-4
CDR3aa: ASSQTARGPHEQF

abundance: NA
j_gene: TRBJ2-3
v_gene: TRBV5-1
CDR3aa: ASSIGSTDTQY

abundance: NA
j_gene: TRBJ1-2
v_gene: TRBV7-9
CDR3aa: ASSDSGDWGYT

abundance: NA
j_gene: TRBJ2-1
v_gene: TRBV11-3
CDR3aa: ASSLGLAGMDEQF

abundance: NA
j_gene: TRBJ2-5
v_gene: TRBV4-2
CDR3aa: ASSQDGQKETQY

abundance: NA
j_gene: TRBJ2-1
v_gene: TRBV10-2
CDR3aa: ASSGSGRAVNEQF

abundance: NA
j_gene: TRBJ2-7
v_gene: TRBV27
CDR3aa: ASRSTGMDSYEQY

abundance: NA
j_gene: TRBJ1-4
v_gene: TRBV7-9
CDR3aa: ASRSPGQSEKLF

abundance: NA
j_gene: TRBJ2-7
v_gene: TRBV11-2
CDR3aa: ASSFGGYEQY

abundance: NA
j_gene: TRBJ1-5
v_gene: TRBV19
CDR3aa: ASSSLVGSYSNQPQH

abundance: NA
j_gene: TRBJ2-7
v_gene: TRBV7-8
CDR3aa: ASSLTSKTYEQY

abundance: NA
j_gene: TRBJ2-5
v_gene: TRBV27
CDR3aa: ASSVDSKRETQY

abundance: once
j_gene: TRBJ1-1
v_gene: TRBV2
CDR3aa: ASSEPRGLSAEAF

abundance: NA
j_gene: TRBJ2-7
v_gene: TRBV6-6
CDR3aa: ASSRGLGTVTYEQY

abundance: few
j_gene: TRBJ1-5
v_gene: TRBV28
CDR3aa: ASSFNQPQH

abundance: NA
j_gene: TRBJ2-7
v_gene: TRBV1
CDR3aa: TSSPTRGSWEQY

abundance: NA
j_gene: TRBJ2-1
v_gene: TRBV23-1
CDR3aa: ASDRAGSSYNEQF

abundance: NA
j_gene: TRBJ2-1
v_gene: TRBV28
CDR3aa: ASIQLRGKSYNEQF

abundance: NA
j_gene: TRBJ2-1
v_gene: TRBV5-1
CDR3aa: ASSLGGGDNEQF

abundance: NA
j_gene: TRBJ1-1
v_gene: TRBV11-3
CDR3aa: ASSLGGRPNTEAF

abundance: NA
j_gene: TRBJ1-3
v_gene: TRBV18
CDR3aa: ASSLIMDANSGNTIY

abundance: once
j_gene: TRBJ2-1
v_gene: TRBV2
CDR3aa: ASSEPFGLDSYNEQF

abundance: once
j_gene: TRBJ2-3
v_gene: TRBV7-2
CDR3aa: ASSPGYTQY

abundance: once
j_gene: TRBJ1-5
v_gene: TRBV19
CDR3aa: ASSIGQTNQPQH

abundance: NA
j_gene: TRBJ1-2
v_gene: TRBV6-5
CDR3aa: ASTTQGQGGYT

abundance: NA
j_gene: TRBJ2-5
v_gene: TRBV10-3
CDR3aa: AISEGQETQY

abundance: NA
j_gene: TRBJ2-1
v_gene: TRBV10-1
CDR3aa: ASSDPYNEQF

abundance: NA
j_gene: TRBJ1-1
v_gene: TRBV2
CDR3aa: ASSEFRERAF

abundance: NA
j_gene: TRBJ2-3
v_gene: TRBV11-3
CDR3aa: ASSRGLAGGGDTQY

abundance: NA
j_gene: TRBJ2-3
v_gene: TRBV15
CDR3aa: ATSRGPGGWTDTQY

abundance: NA
j_gene: TRBJ2-7
v_gene: TRBV27
CDR3aa: ASSSTRLGEQY

abundance: NA
j_gene: TRBJ2-5
v_gene: TRBV5-5
CDR3aa: ASSPQPRETQY

abundance: once
j_gene: TRBJ2-3
v_gene: TRBV18
CDR3aa: ASSSRVDTQY

abundance: NA
j_gene: TRBJ2-7
v_gene: TRBV19
CDR3aa: ASSPPAPRGEQY

abundance: NA
j_gene: TRBJ2-7
v_gene: TRBV9
CDR3aa: ASSVAQTEEQY

abundance: NA
j_gene: TRBJ2-7
v_gene: TRBV28
CDR3aa: ASSLFTGPVHEQY

abundance: NA
j_gene: TRBJ2-3
v_gene: TRBV18
CDR3aa: ASSPGQSGVRDTQY

abundance: NA
j_gene: TRBJ1-4
v_gene: TRBV10-2
CDR3aa: ASSEGDKSEKLF

abundance: NA
j_gene: TRBJ2-5
v_gene: TRBV4-3
CDR3aa: ASSHIADQETQY

abundance: few
j_gene: TRBJ1-2
v_gene: TRBV6-5
CDR3aa: ASRVPGINYGYT

abundance: NA
j_gene: TRBJ2-1
v_gene: TRBV7-7
CDR3aa: ASSPGLYGGNEQF

abundance: NA
j_gene: TRBJ2-4
v_gene: TRBV27
CDR3aa: ASRRDSPLGIQY

abundance: once
j_gene: TRBJ2-1
v_gene: TRBV5-1
CDR3aa: ASSLLRGQSNEQF

abundance: NA
j_gene: TRBJ1-3
v_gene: TRBV28
CDR3aa: ASSPGLGNTIY

abundance: NA
j_gene: TRBJ2-3
v_gene: TRBV7-2
CDR3aa: ASSLTSGRLGGQY